This T cell receptor (beta chain) was recovered during a study of blood T cell repertoires in COVID-19. TCRdb keeps only in-frame clones here, not all; method: immunoSEQ multiplex PCR. The data contain about 55,000 clones, more than 80% of them singletons. Sequences were obtained from peripheral blood. The receptor's source is a man older than 75 with acute or convalescent COVID-19.

Here the CDR3 DNA reads TGTGCCAGCCTAACCGGGACAGTTGGGAATTCACCCCTCCACTTT. This codes for CASLTGTVGNSPLHF. This chain uses TRBV6-5 with TRBJ1-6; TRBD1 agrees at 7 bases. V lost 8 bases and J lost 7; bases outside the gene matches: 11. The V gene's germline CDR1 is MNHEY and CDR2 SVGAGI. The CDR3 extends over 15 amino acids.